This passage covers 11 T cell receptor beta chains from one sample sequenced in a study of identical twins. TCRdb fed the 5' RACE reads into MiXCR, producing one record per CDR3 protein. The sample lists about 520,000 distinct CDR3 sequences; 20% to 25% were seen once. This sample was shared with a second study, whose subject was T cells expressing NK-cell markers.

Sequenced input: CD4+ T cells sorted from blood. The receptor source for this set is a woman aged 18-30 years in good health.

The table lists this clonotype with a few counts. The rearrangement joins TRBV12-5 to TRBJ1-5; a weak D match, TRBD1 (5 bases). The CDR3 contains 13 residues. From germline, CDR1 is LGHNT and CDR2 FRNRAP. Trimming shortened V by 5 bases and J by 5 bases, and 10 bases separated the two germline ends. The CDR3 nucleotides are TGTGCTAGTGGTATACAGGTTTATCAGCCCCAGCATTTT. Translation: CASGIQVYQPQHF.

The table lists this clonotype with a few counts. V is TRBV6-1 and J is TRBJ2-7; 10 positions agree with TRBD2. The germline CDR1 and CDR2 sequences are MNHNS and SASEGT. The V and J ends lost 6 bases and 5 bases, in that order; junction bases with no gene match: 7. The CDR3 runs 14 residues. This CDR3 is CASSSPSGSNEQYF. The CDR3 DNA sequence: TGTGCCAGCAGCAGCCCTAGCGGGAGTAACGAGCAGTACTTC.

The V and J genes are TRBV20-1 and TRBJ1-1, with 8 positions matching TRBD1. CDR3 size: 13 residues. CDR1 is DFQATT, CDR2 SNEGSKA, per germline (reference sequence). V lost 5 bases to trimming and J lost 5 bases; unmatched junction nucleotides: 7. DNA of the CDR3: TGCAGTGCTCTCCTACAGGGGGGGACTGAAGCTTTCTTT. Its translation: CSALLQGGTEAFF.

The CDR3 DNA reads as TGTGCCAGCAGTGTACAGTTCAATCAGCCCCAGCATTTT. This codes for CASSVQFNQPQHF. This chain connects TRBV2 to TRBJ1-5; D is uncertain. CDR1 is SNHLY and CDR2 is FYNNEI in the germline V gene. The ends were cut back, 4 bases at V and 3 bases at J, with 7 bases in the middle. CDR3 length: 13 amino acids.

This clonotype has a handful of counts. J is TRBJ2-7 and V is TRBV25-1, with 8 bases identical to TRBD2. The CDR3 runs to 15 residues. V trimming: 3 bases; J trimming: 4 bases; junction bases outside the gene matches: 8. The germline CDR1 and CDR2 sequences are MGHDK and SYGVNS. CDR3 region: CASSEAGGRPYEQYF. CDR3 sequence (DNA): TGTGCCAGCAGTGAGGCGGGAGGCCGGCCTTACGAGCAGTACTTC.

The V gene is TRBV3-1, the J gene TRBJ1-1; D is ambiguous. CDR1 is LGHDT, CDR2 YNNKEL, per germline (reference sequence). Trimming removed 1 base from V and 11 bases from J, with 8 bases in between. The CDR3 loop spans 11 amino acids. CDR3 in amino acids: CASSQGNEAFF. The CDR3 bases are TGTGCCAGCAGCCAAGGCAATGAGGCTTTCTTT. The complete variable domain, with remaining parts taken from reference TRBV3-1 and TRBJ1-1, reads DTAVSQTPKYLVTQMGNDKSIKCEQNLGHDTMYWYKQDSKKFLKIMFSYNNKELIINETVPNRFSPKSPDKAHLNLHINSLELGDSAVYFCASSQGNEAFFGQGTRLTVV.

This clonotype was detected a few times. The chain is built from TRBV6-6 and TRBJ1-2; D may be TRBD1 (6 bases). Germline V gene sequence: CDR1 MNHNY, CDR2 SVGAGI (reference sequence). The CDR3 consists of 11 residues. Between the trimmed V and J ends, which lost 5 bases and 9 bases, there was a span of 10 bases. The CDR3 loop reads CASSGGASYTF. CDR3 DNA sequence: TGTGCCAGCAGTGGGGGGGCCAGCTACACCTTC.

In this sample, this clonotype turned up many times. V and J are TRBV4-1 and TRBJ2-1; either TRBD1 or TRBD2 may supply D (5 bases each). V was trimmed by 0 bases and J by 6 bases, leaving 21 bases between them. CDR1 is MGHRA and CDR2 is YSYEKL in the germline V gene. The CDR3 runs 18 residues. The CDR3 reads CASSQDRSPGTKFNEQFF. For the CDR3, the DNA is TGCGCCAGCAGCCAAGATCGGAGTCCCGGGACGAAGTTCAATGAGCAGTTCTTC.

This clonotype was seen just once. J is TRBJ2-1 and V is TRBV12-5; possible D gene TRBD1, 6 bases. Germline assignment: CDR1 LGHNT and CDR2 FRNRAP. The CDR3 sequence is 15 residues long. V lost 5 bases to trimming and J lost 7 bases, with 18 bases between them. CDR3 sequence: CASGVRGGPRNEQFF. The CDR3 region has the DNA TGTGCTAGTGGTGTCAGGGGCGGCCCTCGGAATGAGCAGTTCTTC.

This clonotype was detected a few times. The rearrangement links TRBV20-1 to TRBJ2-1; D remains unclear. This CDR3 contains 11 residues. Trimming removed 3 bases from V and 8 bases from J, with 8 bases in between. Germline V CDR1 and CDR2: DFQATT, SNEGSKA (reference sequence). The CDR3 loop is CSASRSYEQFF. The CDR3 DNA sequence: TGCAGTGCTAGTCGTAGCTATGAGCAGTTCTTC.

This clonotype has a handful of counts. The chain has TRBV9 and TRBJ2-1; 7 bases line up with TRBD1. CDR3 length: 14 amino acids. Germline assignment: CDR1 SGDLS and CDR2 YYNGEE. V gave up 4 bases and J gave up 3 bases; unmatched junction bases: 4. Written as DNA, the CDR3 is TGTGCCAGCAGCTCACAGGGGTACTACAATGAGCAGTTCTTC. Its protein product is CASSSQGYYNEQFF.